A single sample gave rise to the 27 T cell receptor beta chains below, sequenced in a study of shared clonotypes between healthy human individuals. Profiled with immunoSEQ multiplex PCR; TCRdb holds only in-frame clones, not every one. The table has 2 million to 3 million clones, around nine tenths seen once; the top ten hold 0.13% to 0.15%. Sequencing was carried out using naive CD4+ T cells sorted from blood. The sample's subset: CD45RA+ positively selected. These receptors originate from a man aged 18 to 29 in good health.

This rearrangement joins TRBV6-1 to TRBJ2-7; TRBD1 agrees at 10 bases. The CDR3 runs to 11 residues. Germline V gene sequence: CDR1 MNHNS, CDR2 SASEGT. Trimming cost V 10 bases and J 6 bases; bases outside gene matches: 3. This CDR3 is CAIGQGGEQYF. CDR3 nucleotide sequence: TGTGCCATCGGACAGGGGGGCGAGCAGTACTTC.

The chain employs TRBV6-5 and TRBJ2-1, with 7 bases matching TRBD2. The germline V gene encodes CDR1 MNHEY and CDR2 SVGAGI. With 6 bases clipped from V and 6 bases from J, the junction kept 11 bases outside the gene matches. The length of the CDR3 is 15 residues. CDR3 residues: CASSTTGTTTNEQFF. For the CDR3, the DNA is TGTGCCAGCAGCACGACCGGGACTACCACCAATGAGCAGTTCTTC.

V and J are TRBV5-3 and TRBJ2-7, with 10 bases fitting TRBD2. TRBV5-3 is given ORF status, its function remaining uncertain. The CDR3 is made up of 16 amino acids. Unmatched junction bases numbered 10, after V lost 4 bases and J lost 3 bases. CDR3 bases: TGTGCCAGAAGCCCAATTGAGCCTAGCGGGAGCTACGAGCAGTACTTC. Translation gives CARSPIEPSGSYEQYF.

The rearrangement links TRBV7-9 to TRBJ2-5, with unresolved D. This CDR3 has 15 amino acids. V lost 3 bases to trimming and J lost 1 base, with 12 bases between them. The germline V gene has CDR1 SEHNR and CDR2 FQNEAQ (reference sequence). CDR3 region: CASSFRAPSQETQYF. In DNA form, the CDR3 reads TGTGCCAGCAGCTTCCGGGCACCCTCCCAAGAGACCCAGTACTTC.

This sequence joins TRBV4-3 and TRBJ2-1; TRBD2 aligns across 12 bases. This CDR3 is 20 amino acids long. Germline V gene sequence: CDR1 LGHNA, CDR2 YSLEER. The V segment lost 4 bases and the J segment 2 bases; nucleotides outside the gene matches: 15. CDR3 region: CASSPSGEASGRVAYNEQFF. In DNA form, the CDR3 reads TGCGCCAGCAGCCCAAGTGGGGAGGCTAGCGGGAGGGTCGCCTACAATGAGCAGTTCTTC.

V usage is TRBV7-9 and J usage is TRBJ1-1; a possible D gene is TRBD1 (6 bases). V was shortened by 3 bases and J by 6 bases, with 26 bases between the two germline ends. The CDR3 has 18 amino acids. Germline values: CDR1 SEHNR, CDR2 FQNEAQ (reference sequence). In DNA, the CDR3 is TGTGCCAGCAGCTTCTTCGCCCCACTAGCACCCGGGGGGCCTGAAGCTTTCTTT. Translating gives CASSFFAPLAPGGPEAFF.

The chain carries TRBV7-2 and TRBJ1-1, with 11 positions matching TRBD1. This CDR3 spans 15 amino acids. Per the germline V gene, CDR1 is SGHTA and CDR2 is FQGNSA. V shed 5 bases and J 7 bases; nucleotides not matched to a gene: 9. CDR3 nucleotides: TGTGCCAGCAGCGGAGCCGGGACAGGGGGATATGAAGCTTTCTTT. Its translation is CASSGAGTGGYEAFF.

The rearrangement uses TRBV4-1 and TRBJ1-2; D remains ambiguous. V was pared by 4 bases and J by 5 bases, with 11 bases between. Germline V CDR1 and CDR2: MGHRA, YSYEKL. CDR3 length equals 13 residues. The DNA of the CDR3 is TGCGCCAGCAGCCGGGAAGGACTGTATGGCTACACCTTC. It specifies CASSREGLYGYTF.

The chain has TRBV19 and TRBJ1-5, with 11 bases that match TRBD1. Germline V gene data show CDR1 as LNHDA and CDR2 as SQIVND (reference sequence). V lost 5 bases and J lost 3; bases outside the gene matches: 9. The CDR3 totals 17 residues. CDR3 sequence (DNA): TGTGCCAGTAGTCCCTCCGGGACAGGGGGGTTCAATCAGCCCCAGCATTTT. Protein sequence: CASSPSGTGGFNQPQHF.

In regard to this clone: Other DNA sequences in the sample encode the same CDR3. The V gene is TRBV30, the J gene TRBJ1-3; no reliable D call. CDR1 is GTSNPN, CDR2 SVGIG, per germline (reference sequence). Between the trimmed V and J ends, which lost 2 bases and 4 bases, there was a span of 15 bases. The CDR3 runs to 15 residues. CDR3 loop: CAWSPGILSGNTIYF. DNA for the CDR3: TGTGCCTGGAGTCCCGGGATACTCTCCGGAAACACCATATATTTT.

This clone was picked up one time. The rearrangement links TRBV2 to TRBJ2-2; tentatively, D is TRBD2 (7 bases). Trimming removed 2 bases at V and 5 bases at J, with 12 bases between. In germline, CDR1 is SNHLY, CDR2 FYNNEI. The CDR3 is made up of 15 amino acids. The CDR3 is CASSERGARTGELFF. CDR3 coding DNA: TGTGCCAGCAGTGAACGGGGGGCGCGGACCGGGGAGCTGTTTTTT.

V is TRBV10-3 and J is TRBJ2-7; the D gene is possibly TRBD1 (5 bases). Trimming took 5 bases from V and 2 from J, leaving 13 bases between them. Germline V CDR1 and CDR2: ENHRY, SYGVKD. This CDR3 spans 14 amino acids. The CDR3 sequence: CAISMPGKAYEQYF. Here the CDR3 DNA reads TGTGCCATCAGTATGCCAGGGAAAGCCTACGAGCAGTACTTC.

Concerning this clone itself: The junction does not match germline at one end; this may be a read error. The V gene is TRBV2, the J gene TRBJ2-7, with a tentative D call TRBD1 (6 bases). This CDR3 spans 14 amino acids. CDR1 is SNHLY, CDR2 FYNNEI, per germline. This CDR3 reads CASSQATGTNEQYF. The CDR3 DNA reads TGTGCCAGCAGTCAAGCGACAGGCACCAACGAGCAGTACTTC.

This clone has only one observation. The J gene is TRBJ1-2, the V gene TRBV6-6; no definite D call. The germline CDR1 and CDR2 sequences are MNHNY and SVGAGI (reference sequence). With 2 bases removed from V and 2 bases from J, the gap between germline ends came to 12 bases. The CDR3 has 15 amino acids. CDR3 sequence: CASSYPGRANYGYTF. The CDR3 bases are TGTGCCAGCAGTTACCCCGGAAGGGCCAACTATGGCTACACCTTC.

The gene calls are TRBV4-2 and TRBJ2-4, with D maybe TRBD2 (6 bases). The CDR3 has 15 residues. The V gene's germline CDR1 is LGHNA and CDR2 YNFKEQ. The V end was cut by 1 base, the J end by 5 bases, with 12 bases between. The CDR3 DNA follows: TGTGCCAGCAGCCAAGCGACTAGTTCCCAAAACATTCAGTACTTC. It codes for CASSQATSSQNIQYF.

This chain links TRBV6-6 with TRBJ1-2, with TRBD1 matching 9 bases. V lost 2 bases to trimming and J lost 4 bases; unmatched junction nucleotides: 2. CDR3 length equals 14 residues. The germline V gene encodes CDR1 MNHNY and CDR2 SVGAGI (reference sequence). CDR3 coding DNA: TGTGCCAGCAGTTACCGGGGACAGGGCTATGGCTACACCTTC. Amino acid sequence: CASSYRGQGYGYTF.

The V and J genes are TRBV11-2 and TRBJ2-7; the match to TRBD1 covers 7 bases. This CDR3 spans 16 amino acids. Losses at the gene ends were 1 base for V and 2 bases for J; bases not matched to a gene: 8. Germline lookup yields CDR1 SGHAT and CDR2 FQNNGV. The CDR3 loop reads CASSLAWGQSAYEQYF. CDR3 nucleotide sequence: TGTGCCAGCAGCTTAGCTTGGGGACAGAGTGCCTACGAGCAGTACTTC. The full variable domain, in which reference TRBV11-2 and TRBJ2-7 provide the parts outside the CDR3, is EAGVAQSPRYKIIEKRQSVAFWCNPISGHATLYWYQQILGQGPKLLIQFQNNGVVDDSQLPKDRFSAERLKGVDSTLKIQPAKLEDSAVYLCASSLAWGQSAYEQYFGPGTRLTVT.

For the CDR3, the DNA is TGTGCCTGGAGTGTGAGGGACAGCTCCTACAATGAGCAGTTCTTC. This translates into CAWSVRDSSYNEQFF. The chain joins TRBV30 to TRBJ2-1, with 7 nucleotides matching TRBD1. This CDR3 is built from 15 residues. The trim removed 0 bases at V and 0 bases at J, leaving 2 bases unmatched. Germline V lookup: CDR1 GTSNPN, CDR2 SVGIG (reference sequence).

The chain links TRBV7-2 to TRBJ2-1, with TRBD2 as a possible D gene (6 bases). Looked up from germline, CDR1 is SGHTA and CDR2 is FQGNSA. The CDR3 runs to 13 residues. The V gene lost 4 bases and the J gene lost 7 bases, with 11 bases spanning the gap. The CDR3 nucleotides are TGTGCCAGCAGCTGGGGACTCTTGAATGAGCAGTTCTTC. It encodes CASSWGLLNEQFF.

CDR3 protein: CASSWDYSLGETQYF. CDR3 DNA sequence: TGTGCCAGCAGTTGGGACTACAGCCTAGGAGAGACCCAGTACTTC. The chain recombines TRBV5-4 with TRBJ2-5; 7 bases agree with TRBD2. Germline V gene sequence: CDR1 SGHNT, CDR2 YYREEE (reference sequence). The CDR3 sequence is 15 residues long. Trimming at V came to 5 bases and at J to 4 bases, leaving 11 bases not matched to a gene. The complete variable domain, with remaining parts taken from reference TRBV5-4 and TRBJ2-5, reads ETGVTQSPTHLIKTRGQQVTLRCSSQSGHNTVSWYQQALGQGPQFIFQYYREEENGRGNFPPRFSGLQFPNYSSELNVNALELDDSALYLCASSWDYSLGETQYFGPGTRLLVL.

The rearrangement joins TRBV10-3 to TRBJ2-7; D remains ambiguous. V shed 0 bases and J shed 7 bases, with 7 bases lying between them. The CDR3 length is 12 residues. Germline CDR1 reads ENHRY; CDR2 reads SYGVKD. The CDR3 DNA is TGTGCCATCAGTGAGTCGTGGTGGGAGCAGTACTTC. It codes for CAISESWWEQYF.

The CDR3 coding sequence is TGTGCCAGCAGTTTCCGGGACATGAGCTCCTACGAGCAGTACTTC. The encoded protein is CASSFRDMSSYEQYF. V usage is TRBV28 and J usage is TRBJ2-7; a weak D match, TRBD1 (6 bases). Trimming removed 3 bases from V and 0 bases from J, with 12 bases in between. This CDR3 contains 15 residues. Germline V gene data show CDR1 as MDHEN and CDR2 as SYDVKM.

The chain employs TRBV27 and TRBJ1-4; D remains ambiguous. Trimming cost V 3 bases and J 7 bases, with 12 bases left between them. Germline values: CDR1 MNHEY, CDR2 SMNVEV (reference sequence). The CDR3 spans 14 residues. CDR3 sequence reads: CASSFRLGLEKLFF. In nucleotides, the CDR3 is TGTGCCAGCAGTTTTCGGTTAGGTCTTGAAAAACTGTTTTTT.

V is TRBV11-2 and J is TRBJ1-1; D unresolved. This CDR3 has 13 amino acids. V was pared by 5 bases and J by 1 base, with 8 bases between. Germline V gives CDR1 SGHAT, CDR2 FQNNGV. In DNA, the CDR3 is TGTGCCAGCAGCCCTGGCCCGAACACTGAAGCTTTCTTT. Its protein product is CASSPGPNTEAFF.

The chain joins TRBV14 to TRBJ2-1; 8 bases fit TRBD1. Germline values: CDR1 SGHDN, CDR2 FVKESK. After removal of 1 base from V and 8 bases from J, the junction contained 10 bases not matched to a gene. The CDR3 is 16 amino acids. The CDR3 coding sequence is TGTGCCAGCAGCCAAGGGTATCCAGGGGGCTCGGATGAGCAGTTCTTC. The encoded protein is CASSQGYPGGSDEQFF.

A remark on this clone: The identical CDR3 is also encoded by other nucleotide sequences in the sample. The chain carries TRBV7-9 and TRBJ1-2, with 7 bases matching TRBD1. With V trimmed by 5 bases and J by 6 bases, 6 bases remained unmatched. The CDR3 consists of 13 residues. CDR1 and CDR2 (germline): SEHNR, FQNEAQ (reference sequence). The CDR3 DNA reads as TGTGCCAGCAGCAGAACTACAGGGGATGGCTACACCTTC. Encoded protein: CASSRTTGDGYTF.

The chain links TRBV30 to TRBJ2-7, with D unclear. Per the germline V gene, CDR1 is GTSNPN and CDR2 is SVGIG (reference sequence). The length of the CDR3 is 15 residues. Trimming removed 0 bases from V and 4 bases from J, with 16 bases in between. Here the CDR3 reads CAWSVGSGVWYEQYF. CDR3 DNA: TGTGCCTGGAGTGTAGGGTCGGGCGTATGGTACGAGCAGTACTTC.